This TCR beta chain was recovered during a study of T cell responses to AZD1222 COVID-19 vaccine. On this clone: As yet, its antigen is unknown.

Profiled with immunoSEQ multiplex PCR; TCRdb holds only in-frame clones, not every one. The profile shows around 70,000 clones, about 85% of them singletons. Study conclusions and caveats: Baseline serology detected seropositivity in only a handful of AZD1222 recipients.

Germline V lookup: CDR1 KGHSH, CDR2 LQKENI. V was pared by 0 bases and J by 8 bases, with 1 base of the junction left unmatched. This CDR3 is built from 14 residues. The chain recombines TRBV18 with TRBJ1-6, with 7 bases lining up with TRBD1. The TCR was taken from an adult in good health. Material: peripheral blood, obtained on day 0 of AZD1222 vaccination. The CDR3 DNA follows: TGTGCCAGCTCACCACCGGGACAGTATTCACCCCTCCACTTT. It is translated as CASSPPGQYSPLHF.